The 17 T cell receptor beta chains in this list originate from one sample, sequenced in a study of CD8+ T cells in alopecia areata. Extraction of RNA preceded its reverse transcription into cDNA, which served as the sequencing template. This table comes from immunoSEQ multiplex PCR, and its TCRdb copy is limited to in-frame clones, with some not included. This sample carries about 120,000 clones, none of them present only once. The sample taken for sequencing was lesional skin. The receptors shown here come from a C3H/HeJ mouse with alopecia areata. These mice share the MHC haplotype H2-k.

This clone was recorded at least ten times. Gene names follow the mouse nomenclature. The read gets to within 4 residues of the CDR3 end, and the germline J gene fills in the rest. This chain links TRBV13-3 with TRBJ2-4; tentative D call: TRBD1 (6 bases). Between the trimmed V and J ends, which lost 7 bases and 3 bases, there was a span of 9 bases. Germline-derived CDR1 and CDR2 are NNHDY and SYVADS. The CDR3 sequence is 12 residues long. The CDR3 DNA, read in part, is TGTGCCAGCCTGGGACAACAAAAC. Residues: CASLGQQN. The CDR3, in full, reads CASLGQQNTLYF.

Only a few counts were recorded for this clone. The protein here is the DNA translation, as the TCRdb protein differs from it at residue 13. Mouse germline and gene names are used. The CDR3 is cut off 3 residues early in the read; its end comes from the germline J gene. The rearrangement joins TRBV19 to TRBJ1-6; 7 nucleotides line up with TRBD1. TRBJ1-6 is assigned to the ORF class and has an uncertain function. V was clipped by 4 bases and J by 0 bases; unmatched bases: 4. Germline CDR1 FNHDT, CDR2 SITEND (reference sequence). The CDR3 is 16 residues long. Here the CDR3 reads CASSPQGNSYNSPLYF. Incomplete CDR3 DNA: TGTGCCAGCAGTCCACAGGGGAATTCCTATAATTCGCCC.

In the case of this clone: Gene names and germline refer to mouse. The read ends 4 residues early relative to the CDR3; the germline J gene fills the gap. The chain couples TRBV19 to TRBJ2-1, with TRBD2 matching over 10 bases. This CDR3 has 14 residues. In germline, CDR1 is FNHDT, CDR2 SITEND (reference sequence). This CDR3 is CASSTLGGRAEQFF. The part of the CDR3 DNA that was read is TGTGCCAGCAGTACTCTGGGGGGGCGCGCT.

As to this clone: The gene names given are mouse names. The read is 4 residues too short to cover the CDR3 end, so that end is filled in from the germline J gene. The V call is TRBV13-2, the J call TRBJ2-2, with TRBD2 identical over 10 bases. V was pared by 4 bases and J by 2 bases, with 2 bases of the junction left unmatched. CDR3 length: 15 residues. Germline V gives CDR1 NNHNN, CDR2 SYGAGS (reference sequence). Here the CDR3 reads CASGLGGRNTGQLYF. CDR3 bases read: TGTGCCAGCGGTCTGGGGGGGCGCAACACCGGG.

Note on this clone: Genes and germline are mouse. The CDR3 bases that were read are TGTGCCAGCAGCTGGACTGGGGGGGCAAACTATGCT. It yields the protein CASSWTGGANYA. The entire CDR3 protein reads CASSWTGGANYAEQFF. The chain recombines TRBV13-3 with TRBJ2-1, with 13 positions matching TRBD2. The read stops 4 residues short of the end of the CDR3; the missing end is completed from the germline J gene. V shed 5 bases and J 1 base; nucleotides not matched to a gene: 3. The germline CDR1 and CDR2 sequences are NNHDY and SYVADS. The length of the CDR3 is 16 residues.

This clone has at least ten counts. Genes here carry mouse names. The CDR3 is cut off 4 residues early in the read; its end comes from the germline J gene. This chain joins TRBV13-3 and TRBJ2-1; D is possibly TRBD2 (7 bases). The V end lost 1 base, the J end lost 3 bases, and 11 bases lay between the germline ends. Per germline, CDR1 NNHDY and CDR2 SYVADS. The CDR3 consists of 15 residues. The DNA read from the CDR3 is TGTGCCAGCAGTGATAGGGGGGCTTCCTATGCT. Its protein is CASSDRGASYA. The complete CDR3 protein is CASSDRGASYAEQFF.

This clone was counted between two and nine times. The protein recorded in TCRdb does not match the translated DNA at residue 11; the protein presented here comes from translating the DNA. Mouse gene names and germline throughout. The CDR3 loop is CASRSTGAGNTLYF. CDR3 bases read: TGTGCCAGCAGATCGACAGGGGCTGGAAATACG. The rearrangement links TRBV19 to TRBJ1-3; 8 bases agree with TRBD1. The read falls 3 residues short of the CDR3 end, and the missing part is taken from the germline J gene. Germline CDR1 is FNHDT and CDR2 is SITEND (reference sequence). Unmatched junction bases numbered 3, after V lost 5 bases and J lost 2 bases. The length of the CDR3 is 14 residues.

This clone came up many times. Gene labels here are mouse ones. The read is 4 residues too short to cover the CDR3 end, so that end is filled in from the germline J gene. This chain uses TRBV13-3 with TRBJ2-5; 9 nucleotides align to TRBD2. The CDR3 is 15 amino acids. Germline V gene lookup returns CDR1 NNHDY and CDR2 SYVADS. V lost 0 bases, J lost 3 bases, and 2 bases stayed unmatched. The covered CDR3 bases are TGTGCCAGCAGTGATGTGGGGGGGCAACAAGAC. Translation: CASSDVGGQQD. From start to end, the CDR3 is CASSDVGGQQDTQYF.

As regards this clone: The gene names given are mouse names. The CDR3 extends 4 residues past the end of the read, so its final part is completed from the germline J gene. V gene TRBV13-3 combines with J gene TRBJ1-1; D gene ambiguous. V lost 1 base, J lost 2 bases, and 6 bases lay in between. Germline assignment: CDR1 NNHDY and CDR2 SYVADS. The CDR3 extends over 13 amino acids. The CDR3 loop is CASSDQVNTEVFF. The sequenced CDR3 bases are TGTGCCAGCAGTGATCAGGTTAACACA.

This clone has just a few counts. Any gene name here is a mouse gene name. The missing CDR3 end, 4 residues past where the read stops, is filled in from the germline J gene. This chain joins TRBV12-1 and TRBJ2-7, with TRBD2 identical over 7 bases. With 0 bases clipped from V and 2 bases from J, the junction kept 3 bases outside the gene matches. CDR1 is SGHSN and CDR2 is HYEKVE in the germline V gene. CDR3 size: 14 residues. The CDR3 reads CASSLDLGAYEQYF. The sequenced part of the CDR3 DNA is TGTGCCAGCTCTCTCGATCTGGGGGCCTAT.

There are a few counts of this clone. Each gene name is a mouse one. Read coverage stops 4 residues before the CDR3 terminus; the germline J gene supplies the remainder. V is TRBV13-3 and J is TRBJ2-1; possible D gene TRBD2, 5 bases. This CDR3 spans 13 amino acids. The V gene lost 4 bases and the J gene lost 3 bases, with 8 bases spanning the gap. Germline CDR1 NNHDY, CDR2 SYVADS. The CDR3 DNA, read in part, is TGTGCCAGCAGTCTGGGATCCTATGCT. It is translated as CASSLGSYA. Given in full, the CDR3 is CASSLGSYAEQFF.

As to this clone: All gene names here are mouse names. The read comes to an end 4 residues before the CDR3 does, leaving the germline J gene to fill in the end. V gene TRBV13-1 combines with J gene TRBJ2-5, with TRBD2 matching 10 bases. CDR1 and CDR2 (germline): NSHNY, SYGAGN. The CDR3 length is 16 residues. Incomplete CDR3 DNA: TGTGCCAGCAGTGATGCGGCTGGGGGGGCGCGGGAC. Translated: CASSDAAGGARD. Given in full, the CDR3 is CASSDAAGGARDTQYF.

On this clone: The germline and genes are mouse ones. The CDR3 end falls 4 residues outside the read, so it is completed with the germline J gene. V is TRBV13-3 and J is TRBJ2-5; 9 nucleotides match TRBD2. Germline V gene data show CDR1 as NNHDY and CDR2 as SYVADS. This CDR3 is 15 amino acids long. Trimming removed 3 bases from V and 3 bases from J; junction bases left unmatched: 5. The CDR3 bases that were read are TGTGCCAGCAGTGGGAAACTGGGGGGACAAGAC. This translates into CASSGKLGGQD. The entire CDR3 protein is CASSGKLGGQDTQYF.

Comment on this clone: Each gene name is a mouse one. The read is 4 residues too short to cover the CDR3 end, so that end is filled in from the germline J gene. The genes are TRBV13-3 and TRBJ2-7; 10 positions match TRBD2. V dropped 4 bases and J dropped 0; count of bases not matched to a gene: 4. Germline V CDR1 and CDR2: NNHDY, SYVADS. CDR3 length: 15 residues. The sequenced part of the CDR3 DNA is TGTGCCAGCAGTATACTGGGGGGGAGCTCCTAT. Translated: CASSILGGSSY. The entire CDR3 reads CASSILGGSSYEQYF.

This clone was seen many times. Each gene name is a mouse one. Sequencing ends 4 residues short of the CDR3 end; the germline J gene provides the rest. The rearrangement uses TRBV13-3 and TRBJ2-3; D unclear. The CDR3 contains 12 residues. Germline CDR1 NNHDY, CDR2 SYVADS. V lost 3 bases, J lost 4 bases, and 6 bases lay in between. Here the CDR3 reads CASSALSETLYF. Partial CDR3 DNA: TGTGCCAGCAGTGCCCTATCAGAA.

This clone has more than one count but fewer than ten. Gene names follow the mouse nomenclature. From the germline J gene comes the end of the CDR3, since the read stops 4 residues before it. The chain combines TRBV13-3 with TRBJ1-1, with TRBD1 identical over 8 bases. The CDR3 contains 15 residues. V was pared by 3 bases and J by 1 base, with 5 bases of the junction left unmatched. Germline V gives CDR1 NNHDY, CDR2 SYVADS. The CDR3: CASSGQGRGNTEVFF. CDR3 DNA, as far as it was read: TGTGCCAGCAGTGGACAGGGGAGGGGAAACACA.

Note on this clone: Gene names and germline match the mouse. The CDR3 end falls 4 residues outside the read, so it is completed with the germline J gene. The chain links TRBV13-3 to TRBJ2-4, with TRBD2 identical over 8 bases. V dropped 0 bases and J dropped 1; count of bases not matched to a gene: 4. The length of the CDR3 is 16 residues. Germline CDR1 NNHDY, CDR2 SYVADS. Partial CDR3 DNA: TGTGCCAGCAGTGATGACTGGGGGTCTCGTCAAAAC. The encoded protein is CASSDDWGSRQN. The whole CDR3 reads CASSDDWGSRQNTLYF.